This T cell receptor beta chain was profiled in a study of response to subunit inactivated influenza vaccine. For this clonotype: Its target is unknown.

TCRdb re-called the RT-PCR reads with MiXCR, one entry per CDR3 protein. Among roughly 700,000 distinct CDR3 sequences listed, approximately 15% were seen once. CDR3 size: 12 residues. Looked up from germline, CDR1 is GTSNPN and CDR2 is SVGIG (reference sequence). V dropped 3 bases and J dropped 6 bases, with 8 bases sitting between them. Notes on the study in general: The authors proposed limited new T cell recruitment per seasonal influenza vaccination.

This TCR was recovered from a man between 50 and 59 years old who received an inactivated influenza vaccine. Sequencing was performed on PBMCs from blood, taken 14 days before vaccination. The rearrangement joins TRBV30 to TRBJ1-4; D unclear. Here the CDR3 reads CAWRTYYEKLFF. The CDR3 DNA is TGTGCCTGGAGGACCTACTATGAAAAACTGTTTTTT.